This TCR beta chain was obtained from a study of monozygotic twins with inflammatory bowel disease. TCRdb reprocessed the 5' RACE reads, with one entry per CDR3 protein and no DNA. The table for this sample gives approximately 330,000 distinct CDR3 sequences. Source material: blood. The source is a human donor with ulcerative colitis or Crohn's disease, or a healthy co-twin of an affected twin (not recorded which).

The CDR3 is CASSSRGTGDSPLHF. This chain connects TRBV12-3 or TRBV12-4 to TRBJ1-6; TCRdb lists TRBD1, though no DNA is available to test this call. The CDR3 has 15 amino acids.